The 27 T cell receptor beta chains listed next were all sequenced from one sample in a study of blood T cell repertoires in COVID-19. Sequencing was performed with immunoSEQ multiplex PCR; in TCRdb, only in-frame clones are kept and a portion is missing. Among 150,000 to 200,000 clones, approximately 88% were seen once, and the ten largest hold 3.5% to 4.5%. Sequences were obtained from peripheral blood. Receptors originate from a woman younger than 45 with acute or convalescent COVID-19.

The CDR3, as DNA: TGTGCTAGTGGTTCCCTTTCGGGTAGCTCCTACGAGCAGTACTTC. Translated, it gives CASGSLSGSSYEQYF. The genes are TRBV12-5 and TRBJ2-7, with no clear D. The CDR3 is 15 amino acids. Trimming left V 4 bases short and J 0 bases short, with 13 bases between. The V gene's germline CDR1 is LGHNT and CDR2 FRNRAP.

The chain carries TRBV11-3 and TRBJ2-7; perhaps TRBD1 as D (6 bases). The V end lost 3 bases, the J end lost 3 bases, and 9 bases lay between the germline ends. CDR1 and CDR2 from the germline V gene are SGHNT and YENEEA. The CDR3 loop spans 13 amino acids. The DNA for the CDR3 is TGTGCCAGCAGCTTCGGACAGAACTACGAGCAGTACTTC. The encoded protein is CASSFGQNYEQYF.

Worth noting for this clone: Other DNA sequences from this sample encode an identical CDR3 as well. This rearrangement joins TRBV27 to TRBJ2-5, with TRBD2 as a possible D gene (5 bases). This CDR3 is 15 amino acids long. Germline V gene lookup returns CDR1 MNHEY and CDR2 SMNVEV (reference sequence). The ends were cut back, 0 bases at V and 1 base at J, with 9 bases in the middle. This CDR3 reads CASSLSLGGQETQYF. The CDR3 bases are TGTGCCAGCAGTTTATCCCTCGGAGGCCAAGAGACCCAGTACTTC.

The V call is TRBV12-3 or TRBV12-4, the J call TRBJ1-1; tentatively, D is TRBD1 (6 bases). V was clipped by 1 base and J by 7 bases, with 10 bases between them. This CDR3 has 13 residues. The CDR3 sequence is CASSLGTVDEAFF. The CDR3 DNA sequence: TGTGCCAGCAGTTTAGGGACAGTTGATGAAGCTTTCTTT.

The V gene is TRBV20-1, the J gene TRBJ2-7, with D unclear. The CDR3 has 11 amino acids. Trimming removed 3 bases at V and 4 bases at J, with 7 bases between. Germline V gene lookup returns CDR1 DFQATT and CDR2 SNEGSKA (reference sequence). The CDR3 here is CSARSPYEQYF. CDR3 nucleotide sequence: TGCAGTGCTAGGAGCCCGTACGAGCAGTACTTC.

V and J are TRBV9 and TRBJ1-3; D is unresolved. Trimming took 4 bases from V and 4 from J, leaving 18 bases between them. Looked up from germline, CDR1 is SGDLS and CDR2 is YYNGEE. This CDR3 contains 16 residues. CDR3 nucleotide sequence: TGTGCCAGCAGCCTTCTAGGATTACGGTCAGGAAACACCATATATTTT. Protein product: CASSLLGLRSGNTIYF.

This clone was detected once. The V and J genes are TRBV7-9 and TRBJ2-2; no reliable D call. With 2 bases removed from V and 6 bases from J, the gap between germline ends came to 7 bases. CDR3 length: 13 amino acids. Germline V CDR1 and CDR2: SEHNR, FQNEAQ (reference sequence). CDR3 coding DNA: TGTGCCAGCAGCTTACTAGGTTCCGGGGAGCTGTTTTTT. It codes for CASSLLGSGELFF.

The chain couples TRBV6-5 to TRBJ1-5, with D hard to call. The CDR3 covers 13 residues. V was cut by 7 bases and J by 4 bases, with 11 bases left in between. The germline V gene has CDR1 MNHEY and CDR2 SVGAGI. CDR3 DNA sequence: TGTGCCAGCAAGAGGGAGCTAAATCAGCCCCAGCATTTT. It specifies CASKRELNQPQHF.

V is TRBV19 and J is TRBJ2-7; D perhaps matches TRBD2 (5 bases). The CDR3 length is 11 residues. Germline V lookup: CDR1 LNHDA, CDR2 SQIVND (reference sequence). V was clipped by 9 bases and J by 3 bases, with 9 bases between them. This CDR3 reads CASRGGYEQYF. The DNA of the CDR3 is TGTGCCAGCAGAGGAGGCTACGAGCAGTACTTC.

CDR3 sequence reads: CASGSTIRGEQYF. The CDR3 coding sequence is TGTGCCAGCGGATCGACCATTCGCGGCGAGCAGTACTTC. The J gene is TRBJ2-7, the V gene TRBV12-3 or TRBV12-4; D is uncertain. The CDR3 loop spans 13 amino acids. V gave up 8 bases and J gave up 6 bases, with 17 bases separating them.

CDR3 protein: CASRGTDKNEQFF. CDR3 sequence (DNA): TGTGCCAGCAGAGGGACAGACAAAAATGAGCAGTTCTTC. The chain employs TRBV12-3 or TRBV12-4 and TRBJ2-1; 7 nucleotides align to TRBD1. The junction had 6 bases not matched to a gene; V was cut back by 6 bases and J by 7 bases. This CDR3 region has 13 residues.

This chain connects TRBV29-1 to TRBJ2-1; 8 bases align to TRBD1. V dropped 4 bases and J dropped 5; count of bases not matched to a gene: 4. CDR3 length: 13 residues. From germline, CDR1 is SQVTM and CDR2 ANQGSEA. The CDR3 protein is CSVAGQGHNEQFF. CDR3 coding DNA: TGCAGCGTTGCTGGACAGGGACACAATGAGCAGTTCTTC.

The J gene is TRBJ2-7, the V gene TRBV6-1; D might be TRBD1 (5 bases). Germline CDR1 reads MNHNS; CDR2 reads SASEGT. The length of the CDR3 is 15 residues. Trimming removed 0 bases from V and 4 bases from J, with 13 bases in between. CDR3 loop: CASSEATRTPYEQYF. The DNA for the CDR3 is TGTGCCAGCAGTGAAGCGACCCGGACACCTTACGAGCAGTACTTC.

The chain combines TRBV5-1 with TRBJ2-3; D remains ambiguous. Looked up from germline, CDR1 is SGHRS and CDR2 is YFSETQ. Trimming took 6 bases from V and 0 from J, leaving 11 bases between them. This CDR3 has 14 amino acids. CDR3: CASNDSPSTDTQYF. CDR3 in DNA: TGCGCCAGCAATGACTCCCCTAGCACAGATACGCAGTATTTT.

The chain uses TRBV7-6 and TRBJ1-4; D gene uncertain. The V end lost 1 base, the J end lost 3 bases, and 12 bases lay between the germline ends. This CDR3 is 16 amino acids long. Per the germline V gene, CDR1 is SGHVS and CDR2 is FNYEAQ. In DNA form, the CDR3 reads TGTGCCAGCAGCTTAGGCGGTGGAGATCCTAATGAAAAACTGTTTTTT. The encoded protein is CASSLGGGDPNEKLFF.

The chain links TRBV9 to TRBJ1-5; D uncertain. Germline V lookup: CDR1 SGDLS, CDR2 YYNGEE. V lost 2 bases, J lost 7 bases, and 10 bases lay in between. CDR3 length equals 13 residues. This CDR3 is CASSVDPGQPQHF. The CDR3 DNA reads TGTGCCAGCAGCGTCGACCCGGGGCAGCCCCAGCATTTT.

The chain has TRBV28 and TRBJ2-1; 9 nucleotides line up with TRBD2. J lost 9 bases, V lost 5 bases, and 2 bases had no gene match. Germline assignment: CDR1 MDHEN and CDR2 SYDVKM. CDR3 length: 12 residues. The CDR3 sequence is CASSRTSVEQFF. The DNA of the CDR3 is TGTGCCAGCAGTAGGACTAGCGTTGAGCAGTTCTTC. Combining the CDR3 with reference TRBV28 and TRBJ2-1 gives the whole variable domain DVKVTQSSRYLVKRTGEKVFLECVQDMDHENMFWYRQDPGLGLRLIYFSYDVKMKEKGDIPEGYSVSREKKERFSLILESASTNQTSMYLCASSRTSVEQFFGPGTRLTVL.

The chain employs TRBV4-2 and TRBJ2-7; 7 nucleotides match TRBD2. V was pared by 2 bases and J by 0 bases, with 13 bases of the junction left unmatched. This CDR3 is built from 18 residues. CDR1 LGHNA and CDR2 YNFKEQ come from the germline V gene. The CDR3 region is CASSQYTSGTGVSYEQYF. The CDR3 nucleotides are TGTGCCAGCAGCCAATACACAAGCGGGACTGGGGTCTCCTACGAGCAGTACTTC.

This clone was detected a few times. V gene TRBV6-2 or TRBV6-3 combines with J gene TRBJ2-5; 8 bases are shared with TRBD1. This CDR3 contains 13 residues. V shed 5 bases and J 1 base; nucleotides not matched to a gene: 0. Germline V gene sequence: CDR1 MNHEY, CDR2 SVGEGT. The CDR3 here is CASSGTGQETQYF. CDR3 coding DNA: TGTGCCAGCAGTGGGACAGGCCAAGAGACCCAGTACTTC.

The chain is built from TRBV2 and TRBJ2-5; D ambiguous. CDR1 is SNHLY and CDR2 is FYNNEI in the germline V gene. Trimming left V 7 bases short and J 2 bases short, with 8 bases between. The CDR3 is 12 amino acids. The DNA of the CDR3 is TGTGCCAGCACACAGATGCAAGAGACCCAGTACTTC. It is translated as CASTQMQETQYF.

The chain combines TRBV28 with TRBJ2-6; a possible D gene is TRBD2 (5 bases). Germline V gene data show CDR1 as MDHEN and CDR2 as SYDVKM. This CDR3 comprises 13 residues. Between the trimmed V and J ends, which lost 8 bases and 3 bases, there was a span of 8 bases. The CDR3, as DNA: TGTGCCAGCCAAGCGGATGGGGCCAACGTCCTGACTTTC. Translated: CASQADGANVLTF.

The rearrangement joins TRBV5-1 to TRBJ2-7; 8 nucleotides line up with TRBD1. CDR1 and CDR2 (germline): SGHRS, YFSETQ. The CDR3 has 14 residues. V lost 3 bases, J lost 5 bases, and 7 bases stayed unmatched. For the CDR3, the DNA is TGCGCCAGCAGCTCCCCAGGGGGCTTCGACGAGCAGTACTTC. Translation gives CASSSPGGFDEQYF.

The gene calls are TRBV20-1 and TRBJ1-1; no clear D. The CDR3 consists of 11 residues. The V end lost 3 bases, the J end lost 5 bases, and 7 bases lay between the germline ends. Germline V gives CDR1 DFQATT, CDR2 SNEGSKA (reference sequence). For the CDR3, the DNA is TGCAGTGCTAGTATCCCGACTGAAGCTTTCTTT. Translating it yields CSASIPTEAFF.

The chain is built from TRBV7-6 and TRBJ2-5; 14 bases map to TRBD2. This CDR3 has 16 residues. Germline CDR1 is SGHVS and CDR2 is FNYEAQ. J lost 4 bases, V lost 5 bases, and 6 bases had no gene match. The CDR3 nucleotides are TGTGCCAGCAGCACAGGACTAGCGGGAGGACGAGAGACCCAGTACTTC. This translates into CASSTGLAGGRETQYF.

V gene TRBV2 combines with J gene TRBJ1-4; D is unclear. Germline lookup yields CDR1 SNHLY and CDR2 FYNNEI. V dropped 4 bases and J dropped 5 bases, with 2 bases sitting between them. The CDR3 sequence is 11 residues long. CDR3 DNA sequence: TGTGCCAGCAGTGCAAATGAAAAACTGTTTTTT. The encoded protein is CASSANEKLFF.

This chain connects TRBV21-1 to TRBJ2-5; the listed D gene, TRBD1, was not tested against the DNA. TRBV21-1 is annotated as a pseudogene. The CDR3 is 14 amino acids. The CDR3 nucleotides read TGTGCCAGCATTACAGGGATACTACAAGAGACCCAGTACTTC. The encoded protein is CASITGILQETQYF.

The gene calls are TRBV25-1 and TRBJ2-5; no reliable D call. Trimming took 3 bases from V and 4 from J, leaving 12 bases between them. Germline CDR1 is MGHDK and CDR2 is SYGVNS. CDR3 length equals 14 residues. In DNA form, the CDR3 reads TGTGCCAGCAGTGAGAGTCGGTGGTCAGAGACCCAGTACTTC. Translation gives CASSESRWSETQYF.